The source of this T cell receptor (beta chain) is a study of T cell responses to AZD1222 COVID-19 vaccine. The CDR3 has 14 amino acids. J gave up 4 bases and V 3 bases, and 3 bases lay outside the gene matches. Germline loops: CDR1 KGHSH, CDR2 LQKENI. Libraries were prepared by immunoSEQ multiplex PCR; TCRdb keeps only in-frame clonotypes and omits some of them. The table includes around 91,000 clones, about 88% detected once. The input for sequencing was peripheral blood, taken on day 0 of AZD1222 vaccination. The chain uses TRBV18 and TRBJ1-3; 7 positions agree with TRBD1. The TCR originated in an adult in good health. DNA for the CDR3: TGTGCCAGCTCACCCGACAGGGCCGGAAACACCATATATTTT. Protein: CASSPDRAGNTIYF.